The 12 T cell receptor beta chains reported below all come from one sample, sequenced in a study of PD-L1 blockade in urothelial cancer. Clones were read by immunoSEQ multiplex PCR, and TCRdb kept only the in-frame ones, dropping some. The repertoire holds around 100,000 clones, with 70% to 85% as singletons. Sequenced here: PBMCs, sampled around atezolizumab (anti-PD-L1) treatment. These receptor sequences come from a man aged 45-65 years with urothelial cancer.

The chain links TRBV7-9 to TRBJ1-2; 9 bases are a match to TRBD1. V shed 4 bases, J shed 6 bases, and the junction held 6 bases outside the gene matches. This CDR3 has 14 amino acids. Per the germline V gene, CDR1 is SEHNR and CDR2 is FQNEAQ (reference sequence). The CDR3 loop reads CASSYGQGNDGYTF. The CDR3 region has the DNA TGTGCCAGCAGCTACGGACAGGGGAACGATGGCTACACCTTC.

The V gene is TRBV28, the J gene TRBJ1-4; TRBD1 is a possible D gene (6 bases). The V gene lost 7 bases and the J gene lost 8 bases, with 20 bases spanning the gap. Looked up from germline, CDR1 is MDHEN and CDR2 is SYDVKM. The CDR3 sequence is 15 residues long. The CDR3 here is CASTIRRQAPEKLFF. DNA of the CDR3: TGTGCCAGCACCATCCGGCGACAGGCCCCCGAAAAACTGTTTTTT.

The V call is TRBV19, the J call TRBJ2-3, with D possibly matching TRBD2 (6 bases). V gave up 3 bases and J gave up 4 bases, with 14 bases separating them. The CDR3 sequence is 15 residues long. CDR1 is LNHDA and CDR2 is SQIVND in the germline V gene (reference sequence). The CDR3 spells CASSIGGSWPDTQYF. Here the CDR3 DNA reads TGTGCCAGTAGTATTGGAGGGTCGTGGCCAGATACGCAGTATTTT. Full variable domain (remainder filled in from reference TRBV19 and TRBJ2-3): DGGITQSPKYLFRKEGQNVTLSCEQNLNHDAMYWYRQDPGQGLRLIYYSQIVNDFQKGDIAEGYSVSREKKESFPLTVTSAQKNPTAFYLCASSIGGSWPDTQYFGPGTRLTVL.

This clone came up a few times. CDR3 amino acids: CSVGQGASYEQYF. CDR3 DNA sequence: TGCAGCGTAGGACAGGGGGCCTCCTACGAGCAGTACTTC. This chain connects TRBV29-1 to TRBJ2-7; 11 bases line up with TRBD1. V was clipped by 6 bases and J by 0 bases; unmatched bases: 1. Germline values: CDR1 SQVTM, CDR2 ANQGSEA. This CDR3 comprises 13 residues.

The chain recombines TRBV28 with TRBJ2-1, with 9 bases lining up with TRBD2. After removal of 2 bases from V and 8 bases from J, the junction contained 7 bases not matched to a gene. The CDR3 extends over 15 amino acids. Germline CDR1 and CDR2: MDHEN and SYDVKM. CDR3: CASSLRLAGTDEQFF. The CDR3 DNA is TGTGCCAGCAGTTTACGGCTAGCGGGAACGGATGAGCAGTTCTTC.

V is TRBV9 and J is TRBJ2-3; no clear D gene. Deletions cut 2 bases from V and 3 bases from J, with 10 bases between. CDR3 length: 14 residues. Germline CDR1 SGDLS, CDR2 YYNGEE. The CDR3 spells CASSVEWRTDTQYF. Here the CDR3 DNA reads TGTGCCAGCAGCGTCGAGTGGAGAACAGATACGCAGTATTTT.

This chain uses TRBV19 with TRBJ2-1, with D tentatively TRBD1 (6 bases). The V end was cut by 5 bases, the J end by 4 bases, with 18 bases between. Germline CDR1 reads LNHDA; CDR2 reads SQIVND (reference sequence). The CDR3 extends over 16 amino acids. This CDR3 is CASSVLGARLYNEQFF. In DNA form, the CDR3 reads TGTGCCAGTAGTGTTTTGGGGGCTCGATTATACAATGAGCAGTTCTTC.

The chain uses TRBV7-3 and TRBJ2-1, with D perhaps TRBD2 (5 bases). Germline V lookup: CDR1 SGHTA, CDR2 FQGTGA. The length of the CDR3 is 15 residues. V dropped 5 bases and J dropped 0 bases, with 11 bases sitting between them. Here the CDR3 reads CASSPRRSSYNEQFF. The CDR3 nucleotides are TGTGCCAGCAGCCCCAGGAGGAGCTCCTACAATGAGCAGTTCTTC.

V usage is TRBV7-2 and J usage is TRBJ2-7; TRBD2 agrees at 14 bases. From germline, CDR1 is SGHTA and CDR2 FQGNSA. The CDR3 contains 14 residues. Losses at the gene ends were 5 bases for V and 7 bases for J; bases not matched to a gene: 4. The CDR3, as DNA: TGTGCCAGCAGCCCCGGGACTAGCGGGGGAGAGCAGTACTTC. Its protein product is CASSPGTSGGEQYF.

The rearrangement joins TRBV5-1 to TRBJ1-6; tentative D call: TRBD1 (5 bases). This CDR3 is 16 amino acids long. CDR1 is SGHRS and CDR2 is YFSETQ in the germline V gene. Trimming left V 0 bases short and J 9 bases short, with 16 bases between. This CDR3 reads CASSLERRGEGSPLHF. The CDR3, as DNA: TGCGCCAGCAGCTTGGAAAGGAGGGGAGAGGGTTCACCCCTCCACTTT.

This chain joins TRBV5-1 and TRBJ2-5, with D perhaps TRBD2 (7 bases). Trimming cost V 5 bases and J 4 bases, with 21 bases left between them. Germline lookup yields CDR1 SGHRS and CDR2 YFSETQ. The CDR3 is 16 residues long. The CDR3 bases are TGCGCCAGCAGACACAGGGAGGGAGGGCCGTCAGAGACCCAGTACTTC. This gives the protein CASRHREGGPSETQYF.

The table lists this clone with a few counts. As DNA, the CDR3 is TGTGCCATCAGTGAGTCGACTAGCGGGAGTTACGAGCAGTACTTC. Protein: CAISESTSGSYEQYF. The chain couples TRBV10-3 to TRBJ2-7, with 12 positions matching TRBD2. Germline-derived CDR1 and CDR2 are ENHRY and SYGVKD. The CDR3 is 15 amino acids. Germline trimming cut 0 bases from V and 4 bases from J; bases unmatched to any gene: 1.